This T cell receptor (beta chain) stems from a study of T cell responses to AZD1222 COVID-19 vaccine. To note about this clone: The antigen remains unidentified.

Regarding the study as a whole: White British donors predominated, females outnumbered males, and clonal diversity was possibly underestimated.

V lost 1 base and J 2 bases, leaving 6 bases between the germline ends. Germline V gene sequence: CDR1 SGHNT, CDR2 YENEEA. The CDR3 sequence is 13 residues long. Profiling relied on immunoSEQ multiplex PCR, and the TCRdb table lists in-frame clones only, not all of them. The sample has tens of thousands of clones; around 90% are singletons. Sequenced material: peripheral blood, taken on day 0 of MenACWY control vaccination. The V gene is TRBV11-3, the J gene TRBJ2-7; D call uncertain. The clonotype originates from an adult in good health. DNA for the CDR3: TGTGCCAGCAGCTTAGGTACACCCTACGAGCAGTACTTC. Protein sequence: CASSLGTPYEQYF. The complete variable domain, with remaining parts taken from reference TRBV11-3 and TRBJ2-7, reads EAGVVQSPRYKIIEKKQPVAFWCNPISGHNTLYWYLQNLGQGPELLIRYENEEAVDDSQLPKDRFSAERLKGVDSTLKIQPAELGDSAVYLCASSLGTPYEQYFGPGTRLTVT.